This TCR beta chain was identified during a study of shared clonotypes between healthy human individuals. Study summary: Those who served as donors were two women and three men between the ages of 18 and 49. The study's findings and limits: In a few donors, about 5% of naive CD4 clonotypes appeared in common. Donor scarcity curtailed the genetic and exposure-history diversity represented herein.

The CDR3 is 15 residues long. In germline, CDR1 is MRHNA, CDR2 SNTAGT. Trimming took 10 bases from V and 0 from J; bases not matched to a gene: 12. Regarding this clone: Its specificity is not known.

Donors were Caucasian adults residing in Nashville, Tennessee, USA. TCRdb keeps only in-frame clones here, not all; method: immunoSEQ multiplex PCR. The sample consists of over a million clones, about four fifths of them appearing once. The sample consisted of memory CD4+ T cells from PBMCs. Subset specified: CD45RA-negative fraction. The TCR originated in a young man in good health. Some clones in this sample may be carry-over from other donors' samples. The chain uses TRBV6-4 and TRBJ2-7, with 7 bases matching TRBD2. The CDR3 nucleotides are TGTGCCATCCAAGTAGCGGGCCCAAGCTCCTACGAGCAGTACTTC. Its protein product is CAIQVAGPSSYEQYF.